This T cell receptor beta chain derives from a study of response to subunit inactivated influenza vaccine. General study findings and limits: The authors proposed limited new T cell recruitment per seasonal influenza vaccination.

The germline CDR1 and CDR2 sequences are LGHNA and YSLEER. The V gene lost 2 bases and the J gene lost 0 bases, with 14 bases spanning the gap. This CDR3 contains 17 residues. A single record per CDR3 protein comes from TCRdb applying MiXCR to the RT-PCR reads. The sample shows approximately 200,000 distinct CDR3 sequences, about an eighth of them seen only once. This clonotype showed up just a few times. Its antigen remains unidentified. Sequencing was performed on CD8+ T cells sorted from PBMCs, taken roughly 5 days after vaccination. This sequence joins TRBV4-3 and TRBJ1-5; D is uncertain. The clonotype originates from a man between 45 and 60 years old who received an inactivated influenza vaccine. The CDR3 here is CASSQNYPGNSNQPQHF. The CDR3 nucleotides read TGCGCCAGCAGCCAAAACTATCCAGGAAATAGCAATCAGCCCCAGCATTTT.